This T cell receptor beta chain was captured by sequencing in a study of blood T cell repertoires in COVID-19. Whole-study context: There were acute and convalescent COVID-19 samples, and they came from the United States, Italy and Spain. PBMCs, B-cell-depleted T cells, or T cells provided the cDNA or gDNA that made up the material.

Under the authors' procedure: From reference gene primer amplification, estimates of nucleated cell counts were derived. The assay was immunoSEQ multiplex PCR, and TCRdb's table has in-frame clones only and misses some. That table supplies the V and J calls and clone size; D and trimming were determined from the DNA. The data contain fewer than 500,000 clones, around 89% of them seen just once; the ten biggest clones take up roughly 4.3%. Between the trimmed V and J ends, which lost 9 bases and 1 base, there was a span of 15 bases. The CDR3 is 14 residues long. CDR1 and CDR2 from the germline V gene are LNHDA and SQIVND (reference sequence).

Sequencing was performed on peripheral blood. The chain uses TRBV19 and TRBJ1-1; D perhaps matches TRBD1 (6 bases). This sequence originates from a woman aged 25 to 39 with acute or convalescent COVID-19. The CDR3 loop reads CASTYRGGNTEAFF. Written as DNA, the CDR3 is TGTGCCAGCACCTACAGAGGGGGGAACACTGAAGCTTTCTTT.